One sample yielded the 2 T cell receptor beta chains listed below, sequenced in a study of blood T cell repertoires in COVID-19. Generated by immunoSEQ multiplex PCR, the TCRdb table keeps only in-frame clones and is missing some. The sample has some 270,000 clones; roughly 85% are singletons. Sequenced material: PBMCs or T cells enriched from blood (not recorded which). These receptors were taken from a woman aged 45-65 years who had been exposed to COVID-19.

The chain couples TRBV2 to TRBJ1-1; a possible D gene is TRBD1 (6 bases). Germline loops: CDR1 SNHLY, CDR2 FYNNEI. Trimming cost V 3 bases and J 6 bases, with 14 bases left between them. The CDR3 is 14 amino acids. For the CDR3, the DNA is TGTGCCAGCAGTGAGGGGCAGGGGATCGCTGAAGCTTTCTTT. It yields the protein CASSEGQGIAEAFF.

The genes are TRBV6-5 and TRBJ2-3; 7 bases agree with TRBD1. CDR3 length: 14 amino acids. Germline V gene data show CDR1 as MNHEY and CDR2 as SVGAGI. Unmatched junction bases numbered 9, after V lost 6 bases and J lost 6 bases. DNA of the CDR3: TGTGCCAGCAGGCCGACAGGGACGAGGGATACGCAGTATTTT. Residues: CASRPTGTRDTQYF.